A selection of T cell receptor beta chains follows, all from one sample in a study of a mutant IDH1 vaccine in newly diagnosed glioma. For these receptors, no antigen is known. Produced via immunoSEQ multiplex PCR; TCRdb's table is partial and in-frame only. The table has some 48,000 clones, less than 80% seen once; the top ten hold approximately 12%. The sequencing used PBMCs, collected from a glioma patient whose treatment included an IDH1 peptide vaccine. Every receptor here comes from a man aged 35-49 years with glioma. Both conserved end residues are part of each CDR3. D genes are given only for firm matches. Rows may omit the clone size; those that give it use once, few, many or a size class.

v_gene	j_gene	abundance	d_gene	CDR3nt	CDR3aa
TRBV5-6	TRBJ1-1	-	-	TGTGCCAGCAGCTCTGACAGTCTTGCTGGGGTGAACACTGAAGCTTTCTTT	CASSSDSLAGVNTEAFF
TRBV7-7	TRBJ2-1	-	-	TGTGCCAGCAGCTTACAGTCGTCCCCCTTCCATGAGCAGTTCTTC	CASSLQSSPFHEQFF
TRBV10-2	TRBJ1-2	-	-	TGCGCCAGCGAGGTCGGGGGTGGCAGGTCTGGCTACACCTTC	CASEVGGGRSGYTF
TRBV13	TRBJ1-1	few	-	TGTGCCAGCAGCTTAGTACGTAAGTCAGAAGCTTTCTTT	CASSLVRKSEAFF
TRBV6-1	TRBJ2-2	-	-	TGTGCCAGCAGTGAATGGGGGAACACCGGGGAGCTGTTTTTT	CASSEWGNTGELFF
TRBV13	TRBJ2-3	few	-	TGTGCCAGCAGCGGACACACAGATACGCAGTATTTT	CASSGHTDTQYF
TRBV19	TRBJ2-2	-	-	TGTGCCACCGCGGTCGGGGCGGCGAACACCGGGGAGCTGTTTTTT	CATAVGAANTGELFF
TRBV19	TRBJ1-1	-	-	TGTGCCAGTAGTATAACACCTGGACAAAGAATGAACACTGAAGCTTTCTTT	CASSITPGQRMNTEAFF
TRBV11-2	TRBJ2-7	-	-	TGTGCCAGCAGCTTAGACGGGGGATCCTACGAGCAGTACTTC	CASSLDGGSYEQYF
TRBV10-3	TRBJ2-1	-	TRBD2	TGTGCCATCAGTGAGTCTCGGGGGCTAGCGGGAGGGAAAGGAAATGAGCAGTTCTTC	CAISESRGLAGGKGNEQFF
TRBV6-1	TRBJ2-7	-	-	TGTGCCAGCAGTGTGGACGGTGGTGCGTGGGAGCAGTACTTC	CASSVDGGAWEQYF
TRBV27	TRBJ2-5	many	TRBD2	TGTGCCAGCAGCATAACCCCTCCGGTCGAGGGACTAGCGGGAGGGGGGCAAGAGACCCAGTACTTC	CASSITPPVEGLAGGGQETQYF
TRBV7-9	TRBJ1-1	-	-	TGTGCCAGCCAAGGCTCTGCAAGGGCTTTCTTT	CASQGSARAFF
TRBV4-1	TRBJ2-3	few	TRBD2	TGCGCCAGCAGCCAACCACTAGCGTTCAACACAGATACGCAGTATTTT	CASSQPLAFNTDTQYF
TRBV4-3	TRBJ1-1	once	-	TGCGCCAGCAGCCAAGAAGCCGTACAGTTGAACACTGAAGCTTTCTTT	CASSQEAVQLNTEAFF
TRBV5-6	TRBJ2-2	-	-	TGTGCCAGCAGCTTGGGCGGGAACGGGGAGCTGTTTTTT	CASSLGGNGELFF
TRBV5-1	TRBJ2-3	-	-	TGCGCCAGCAGCTCCCCCAGGGGTGGACCAGATACGCAGTATTTT	CASSSPRGGPDTQYF
TRBV7-2	TRBJ2-1	-	TRBD2	TGTGCCAGCAGCTTCTCGGGGACTAGCGGGACCTACAATGAGCAGTTCTTC	CASSFSGTSGTYNEQFF
TRBV15	TRBJ1-4	-	-	TGTGCCACCAAGGGTTGGGGGGAAGAAAAACTGTTTTTT	CATKGWGEEKLFF
TRBV2	TRBJ2-3	-	TRBD2	TGTGCCAGCAGTGAAGTCGGACTAGCGGGAGGCACAGATACGCAGTATTTT	CASSEVGLAGGTDTQYF
TRBV7-6	TRBJ1-1	-	-	TGTGCCAGCAGCTTTAGGACGGACACTGAAGCTTTCTTT	CASSFRTDTEAFF
TRBV10-3	TRBJ1-2	once	-	TGTGCCATCAGGGGGGGCCCCGGGGACCGGGATGGCTACACCTTC	CAIRGGPGDRDGYTF
TRBV7-8	TRBJ2-2	-	TRBD2	TGTGCCAGCAGCTTTCTAGCGGGAGGGCCGCCCGGGGAGCTGTTTTTT	CASSFLAGGPPGELFF
TRBV19	TRBJ2-7	-	-	TGTGCCAGTAGTATAGGACCCGCCTCCTACGAGCAGTACTTC	CASSIGPASYEQYF
TRBV5-1	TRBJ1-1	once	-	TGCGCCAGCAGCGCACAGGGAGACACTGAAGCTTTCTTT	CASSAQGDTEAFF
TRBV11-2	TRBJ2-1	-	-	TGTGCCAGCAGCTTAGGGGCCACCGGCAATGAGCAGTTCTTC	CASSLGATGNEQFF
TRBV7-9	TRBJ2-1	-	TRBD2	TGTGCCAGCAGCCTAGCGGTGGGTTATAATGAGCAGTTCTTC	CASSLAVGYNEQFF
TRBV2	TRBJ2-2	-	TRBD2	TGTGCCAGCAGTAAACTAGCGGGAGAAGCCGGGGAGCTGTTTTTT	CASSKLAGEAGELFF